The 10 T cell receptor beta chains given below trace back to one sample, sequenced in a study of cytomegalovirus exposure and HLA in healthy donors. This table comes from immunoSEQ multiplex PCR, and its TCRdb copy is limited to in-frame clones, with some not included. The sample has 150,000 to 200,000 clones, approximately 88% seen once. Sequences were obtained from PBMCs. All receptors come from a man between 18 and 35 years old in good health and CMV-seropositive.

V is TRBV4-3 and J is TRBJ2-7; TRBD1 aligns across 10 bases. The CDR3 totals 14 residues. Germline CDR1 is LGHNA and CDR2 is YSLEER. Germline trimming cut 5 bases from V and 2 bases from J; bases unmatched to any gene: 3. The CDR3: CASSTGTGAYEQYF. The CDR3 DNA follows: TGCGCCAGCAGCACCGGGACAGGGGCCTACGAGCAGTACTTC.

The chain is built from TRBV6-1 and TRBJ1-2; 7 bases are a match to TRBD1. CDR1 is MNHNS, CDR2 SASEGT, per germline. V shed 5 bases, J shed 2 bases, and the junction held 2 bases outside the gene matches. The CDR3 is 13 amino acids. The CDR3: CASSLQGNYGYTF. The CDR3 region has the DNA TGTGCCAGCAGTCTACAGGGGAACTATGGCTACACCTTC.

The rearrangement uses TRBV6-1 and TRBJ2-7; D not certain. Germline CDR1 MNHNS, CDR2 SASEGT. V lost 3 bases and J lost 3, with 18 bases in between. The CDR3 extends over 16 amino acids. The CDR3 spells CASSDILGPTYYEQYF. As DNA, the CDR3 is TGTGCCAGCAGTGATATCCTGGGCCCCACCTACTACGAGCAGTACTTC.

This clone was seen a few times. The chain combines TRBV30 with TRBJ1-1, with D unresolved. V lost 2 bases to trimming and J lost 11 bases, with 12 bases between them. Looked up from germline, CDR1 is GTSNPN and CDR2 is SVGIG (reference sequence). The CDR3 has 11 amino acids. The CDR3, as DNA: TGTGCCTGGAGTCTGACCCGGCGGGCTTTCTTT. It encodes CAWSLTRRAFF.

J is TRBJ1-1 and V is TRBV28; 9 bases line up with TRBD1. V was clipped by 6 bases and J by 0 bases; unmatched bases: 11. The CDR3 is 17 amino acids. CDR1 and CDR2 (germline): MDHEN, SYDVKM. The CDR3 DNA reads TGTGCCAGCAGCGCAAAGAGGACAGGGGCGTTGAACACTGAAGCTTTCTTT. As protein: CASSAKRTGALNTEAFF.

CDR3 amino acids: CASSAMGGNTEAFF. Written as DNA, the CDR3 is TGTGCCAGCAGTGCTATGGGAGGGAACACTGAAGCTTTCTTT. This chain links TRBV2 with TRBJ1-1; D gene uncertain. Trimming took 4 bases from V and 1 from J, leaving 10 bases between them. CDR3 length: 14 residues. CDR1 is SNHLY and CDR2 is FYNNEI in the germline V gene.

In its sample, this clone was seen once. The chain is built from TRBV13 and TRBJ2-7, with 7 bases that match TRBD2. The CDR3 runs 20 residues. Germline lookup yields CDR1 PRHDT and CDR2 FYEKMQ (reference sequence). V lost 5 bases to trimming and J lost 4 bases; unmatched junction nucleotides: 26. Here the CDR3 reads CASSPEATRIEAGVGYEQYF. In nucleotides, the CDR3 is TGTGCCAGCAGCCCCGAGGCGACCCGTATTGAGGCGGGAGTGGGGTACGAGCAGTACTTC.

The chain is built from TRBV4-3 and TRBJ2-6, with 8 nucleotides matching TRBD1. The CDR3 length is 20 residues. Trimming cost V 0 bases and J 0 bases; bases outside gene matches: 10. Germline CDR1 LGHNA, CDR2 YSLEER. The CDR3, as DNA: TGCGCCAGCAGCCAAGAAGGCCAGGGGGCGATGAGCTCTGGGGCCAACGTCCTGACTTTC. Protein product: CASSQEGQGAMSSGANVLTF.

The CDR3 reads CASSMDRGNYGYTF. Here the CDR3 DNA reads TGTGCCAGCAGTATGGACAGGGGCAACTATGGCTACACCTTC. The rearrangement uses TRBV28 and TRBJ1-2, with 9 bases identical to TRBD1. CDR1 is MDHEN and CDR2 is SYDVKM in the germline V gene. V trimming: 5 bases; J trimming: 2 bases; junction bases outside the gene matches: 3. The CDR3 consists of 14 residues.

The rearrangement joins TRBV2 to TRBJ1-5; D uncertain. CDR1 is SNHLY and CDR2 is FYNNEI in the germline V gene. CDR3 length equals 16 residues. The V and J ends lost 2 bases and 0 bases respectively, with 11 bases between them. In DNA form, the CDR3 reads TGTGCCAGCAGTGAACGTGAGGGAAATAGCAATCAGCCCCAGCATTTT. It is translated as CASSEREGNSNQPQHF.